A selection of T cell receptor beta chains follows, all from one sample in a study of cytomegalovirus exposure and HLA in healthy donors. Libraries were prepared by immunoSEQ multiplex PCR; TCRdb keeps only in-frame clonotypes and omits some of them. Of more than 90,000 clones listed, 60% to 80% are singletons. The sample was PBMCs. These receptors were collected from a man aged 45-65 years in good health and CMV-seropositive. Each CDR3 is given with its conserved first and last residue. The D gene is left open where the match is weak. Some rows mark clone size as missing; the rest say once, few, many or name a class of expanded clone.

v_gene: TRBV7-6; j_gene: TRBJ1-2; abundance: NA; d_gene: NA; CDR3nt: TGTGCCAGCAGCCAAAATGGGGGGAATGGCTACACCTTC; CDR3aa: CASSQNGGNGYTF
v_gene: TRBV7-9; j_gene: TRBJ1-4; abundance: NA; d_gene: TRBD1; CDR3nt: TGTGCCAGCAGCGCAAACAGGGGGCACGATGAAAAACTGTTTTTT; CDR3aa: CASSANRGHDEKLFF
v_gene: TRBV7-9; j_gene: TRBJ1-2; abundance: NA; d_gene: NA; CDR3nt: TGTGCCAGCAGCCAGGGGCAGGGAGCTAACTATGGCTACACCTTC; CDR3aa: CASSQGQGANYGYTF
v_gene: TRBV7-8; j_gene: TRBJ1-5; abundance: NA; d_gene: NA; CDR3nt: TGTGCCAGCAGCTTAGGTGGCAGGCAACAAGGTCAGCCCCAGCATTTT; CDR3aa: CASSLGGRQQGQPQHF
v_gene: TRBV15; j_gene: TRBJ2-1; abundance: NA; d_gene: NA; CDR3nt: TGTGCCACCAGCAGAGATCTTAGAGAGCAGTTCTTC; CDR3aa: CATSRDLREQFF
v_gene: TRBV6-5; j_gene: TRBJ2-2; abundance: NA; d_gene: TRBD1; CDR3nt: TGTGCCAGCAGCCAGGGACAGTTGCCGGGGGAGCTGTTTTTT; CDR3aa: CASSQGQLPGELFF
v_gene: TRBV28; j_gene: TRBJ2-1; abundance: NA; d_gene: TRBD2; CDR3nt: TGTGCCAGCAATCCGGGACTAGTGGGCAATGAGCAGTTCTTC; CDR3aa: CASNPGLVGNEQFF
v_gene: TRBV19; j_gene: TRBJ2-3; abundance: once; d_gene: TRBD2; CDR3nt: TGTGCCAGTAGTGGGGGCCTAGCGGGAGATACGCAGTATTTT; CDR3aa: CASSGGLAGDTQYF
v_gene: TRBV6-5; j_gene: TRBJ2-1; abundance: once; d_gene: TRBD1; CDR3nt: TGTGCCAGCAGTTTAACCGGGACAGGATGGGATGAGCAGTTCTTC; CDR3aa: CASSLTGTGWDEQFF
v_gene: TRBV29-1; j_gene: TRBJ1-2; abundance: few; d_gene: TRBD1; CDR3nt: TGCAGCGTTGCGACAGGGAGCTATGGCTACACCTTC; CDR3aa: CSVATGSYGYTF
v_gene: TRBV15; j_gene: TRBJ2-7; abundance: many; d_gene: TRBD1; CDR3nt: TGTGCCACCAGCAGGAGGGGGACAGGGCCCGACGAGCAGTACTTC; CDR3aa: CATSRRGTGPDEQYF
v_gene: TRBV5-1; j_gene: TRBJ2-1; abundance: few; d_gene: TRBD2; CDR3nt: TGCGCCAGCAGCTCGGCGGGGGGGGAGGTTGGTTATGAGCAGTTCTTC; CDR3aa: CASSSAGGEVGYEQFF
v_gene: TRBV5-1; j_gene: TRBJ1-5; abundance: NA; d_gene: NA; CDR3nt: TGCGCCAGCAGCTTGGCGGGGGGTTACGGTCAGCCCCAGCATTTT; CDR3aa: CASSLAGGYGQPQHF
v_gene: TRBV19; j_gene: TRBJ2-4; abundance: NA; d_gene: NA; CDR3nt: TGTGCCAGTACCACAGGGTACATTCAGTACTTC; CDR3aa: CASTTGYIQYF
v_gene: TRBV28; j_gene: TRBJ1-2; abundance: NA; d_gene: NA; CDR3nt: TGTGCCAGCAGTTTGACAGGAGAATTCTATGGCTACACCTTC; CDR3aa: CASSLTGEFYGYTF
v_gene: TRBV6-1; j_gene: TRBJ2-2; abundance: once; d_gene: TRBD2; CDR3nt: TGTGCCAGCAGTGGTAGACTAGCGGGGAACACCGGGGAGCTGTTTTTT; CDR3aa: CASSGRLAGNTGELFF
v_gene: TRBV4-3; j_gene: TRBJ2-1; abundance: few; d_gene: NA; CDR3nt: TGCGCCAGCAGCCAACTATTAGCGAATGAGCAGTTCTTC; CDR3aa: CASSQLLANEQFF
v_gene: TRBV28; j_gene: TRBJ1-3; abundance: NA; d_gene: NA; CDR3nt: TGTGCCAGCCAACCCCGGGGTAGAGGCTCTGGAAACACCATATATTTT; CDR3aa: CASQPRGRGSGNTIYF
v_gene: TRBV21-1; j_gene: TRBJ2-4; abundance: NA; d_gene: NA; CDR3nt: TGTGCCAGTAAGAGGGATGCACTAGCCAAAAACATTCAGTACTTC; CDR3aa: CASKRDALAKNIQYF
v_gene: TRBV28; j_gene: TRBJ1-5; abundance: NA; d_gene: NA; CDR3nt: TGTGCCAGCGGAACCAGTCCTCGTGGGGGCTCGGATCAGCCCCAGCATTTT; CDR3aa: CASGTSPRGGSDQPQHF
v_gene: TRBV7-9; j_gene: TRBJ2-7; abundance: NA; d_gene: NA; CDR3nt: TGTGCCAGCAGCTTATCGCGGAGGGCCGGCGAGCAGTACTTC; CDR3aa: CASSLSRRAGEQYF
v_gene: TRBV9; j_gene: TRBJ1-1; abundance: NA; d_gene: NA; CDR3nt: TGTGCCAGCAGCTCTGAAGGTGGCAGGGCGAACACTGAAGCTTTCTTT; CDR3aa: CASSSEGGRANTEAFF
v_gene: TRBV5-8; j_gene: TRBJ1-2; abundance: NA; d_gene: NA; CDR3nt: TGTGCCAGCAGCTTTAAACAGGTCTATGGCTACACCTTC; CDR3aa: CASSFKQVYGYTF
v_gene: TRBV19; j_gene: TRBJ2-2; abundance: NA; d_gene: TRBD1; CDR3nt: TGTGCCAGTAGTACGACAGGGGTGTCCGGGGAGCTGTTTTTT; CDR3aa: CASSTTGVSGELFF
v_gene: TRBV2; j_gene: TRBJ2-2; abundance: NA; d_gene: TRBD1; CDR3nt: TGTGCCAGCAGTCGAAACAGGGGTGATACCGGGGAGCTGTTTTTT; CDR3aa: CASSRNRGDTGELFF
v_gene: TRBV5-1; j_gene: TRBJ1-1; abundance: NA; d_gene: NA; CDR3nt: TGCGCCAGCAGCTTTCGAGGTAACACTGAAGCTTTCTTT; CDR3aa: CASSFRGNTEAFF
v_gene: TRBV9; j_gene: TRBJ2-1; abundance: NA; d_gene: NA; CDR3nt: TGTGCCAGCAGCGTAGTCTCTGCCCTAATCAATGAGCAGTTCTTC; CDR3aa: CASSVVSALINEQFF
v_gene: TRBV5-1; j_gene: TRBJ1-2; abundance: few; d_gene: NA; CDR3nt: TGCGCCAGCAGCTTGGCGTTTCAGGGTAACTATGGCTACACCTTC; CDR3aa: CASSLAFQGNYGYTF
v_gene: TRBV10-2; j_gene: TRBJ2-1; abundance: few; d_gene: NA; CDR3nt: TGCGCCAGCAGTGGGACTTTCAATGAGCAGTTCTTC; CDR3aa: CASSGTFNEQFF
v_gene: TRBV19; j_gene: TRBJ1-6; abundance: NA; d_gene: TRBD1; CDR3nt: TGTGCCAGTAGTATACCATTTACCGGGACAGCTAATTCACCCCTCCACTTT; CDR3aa: CASSIPFTGTANSPLHF
v_gene: TRBV10-2; j_gene: TRBJ2-3; abundance: NA; d_gene: TRBD1; CDR3nt: TGCGCCAGCAGTGAACAGGGGGCGGATACGCAGTATTTT; CDR3aa: CASSEQGADTQYF
v_gene: TRBV30; j_gene: TRBJ1-5; abundance: NA; d_gene: NA; CDR3nt: TGTGCCTGGAGTGTGACCGGGGACAATCAGCCCCAGCATTTT; CDR3aa: CAWSVTGDNQPQHF
v_gene: TRBV5-4; j_gene: TRBJ2-3; abundance: NA; d_gene: NA; CDR3nt: TGTGCCAGCAGCCTCCAGGGAGATACGCAGTATTTT; CDR3aa: CASSLQGDTQYF
v_gene: TRBV7-8; j_gene: TRBJ1-5; abundance: NA; d_gene: NA; CDR3nt: TGTGCCAGCAGCACAGGAGCTATCAATCAGCCCCAGCATTTT; CDR3aa: CASSTGAINQPQHF